This T cell receptor (beta chain) was observed in a study of Ad26.COV2.S vaccination and SARS-CoV-2 variants. Study-level findings and limits: Vaccinees showed greater spike-specific TCR breadth than placebo recipients.

The treatment here: over 15 received Ad26.COV2.S at low or high dose, single or two shots; roughly five received placebo; per-sample allocation not given. Material that was analyzed had been drawn on day 63 after the first vaccine or placebo injection. Profiling relied on immunoSEQ multiplex PCR, and the TCRdb table lists in-frame clones only, not all of them. The table has 400,000 to 450,000 clones, about nine tenths seen once. V was trimmed by 6 bases and J by 0 bases, leaving 19 bases between them. The CDR3 is made up of 17 amino acids. The germline V gene encodes CDR1 MNHEY and CDR2 SMNVEV (reference sequence). A remark on this clone: Its antigen is currently unknown.

Material: peripheral blood, obtained in a trial of Ad26.COV2.S vaccine versus placebo. The rearrangement joins TRBV27 to TRBJ2-3; a weak D match, TRBD2 (5 bases). The origin of this receptor is a person aged 18-60 years who received the Ad26.COV2.S COVID-19 vaccine or a placebo. CDR3 region: CASSSPAIGGSTDTQYF. CDR3 coding DNA: TGTGCCAGCAGCTCCCCCGCGATCGGCGGGAGCACAGATACGCAGTATTTT.